This T cell receptor (beta chain) was sequenced during a study of TIL therapy for anti-PD-1-resistant metastatic lung cancer. The study's findings and limits: Compared with baseline intratumoral T cells, expanded TIL cultures were more clonal and less diverse (roughly 6.3% vs 31%). Patients were highly selected, enriched for treatment-naive, never-smoker and oncogene-addicted cases.

Time point meaning: pre-treatment sample, taken before nivolumab and TIL therapy. Pleural nodules or supraclavicular lymph nodes made up most of the excised metastases sampled. Progressing patients received lymphodepletion, expanded TIL infusion and IL-2. Sequencing used immunoSEQ v3. TCRdb keeps only in-frame clones here, not all; method: immunoSEQ multiplex PCR. Here the sample spans 45,000 to 60,000 clones, roughly 70% being singletons. There are a few counts of this clone. The antigen is undetermined. This CDR3 has 12 residues. V gave up 6 bases and J gave up 6 bases, with 11 bases separating them. Germline V lookup: CDR1 SQVTM, CDR2 ANQGSEA.

The chain employs TRBV29-1 and TRBJ2-2, with a weak D call TRBD2 (5 bases). Here the sequenced sample was tumor tissue, taken at baseline. This receptor was taken from a person aged 25-79 years with non-small cell lung cancer. The CDR3 reads CSVERGSGELFF. DNA of the CDR3: TGCAGCGTCGAACGGGGTTCCGGGGAGCTGTTTTTT.